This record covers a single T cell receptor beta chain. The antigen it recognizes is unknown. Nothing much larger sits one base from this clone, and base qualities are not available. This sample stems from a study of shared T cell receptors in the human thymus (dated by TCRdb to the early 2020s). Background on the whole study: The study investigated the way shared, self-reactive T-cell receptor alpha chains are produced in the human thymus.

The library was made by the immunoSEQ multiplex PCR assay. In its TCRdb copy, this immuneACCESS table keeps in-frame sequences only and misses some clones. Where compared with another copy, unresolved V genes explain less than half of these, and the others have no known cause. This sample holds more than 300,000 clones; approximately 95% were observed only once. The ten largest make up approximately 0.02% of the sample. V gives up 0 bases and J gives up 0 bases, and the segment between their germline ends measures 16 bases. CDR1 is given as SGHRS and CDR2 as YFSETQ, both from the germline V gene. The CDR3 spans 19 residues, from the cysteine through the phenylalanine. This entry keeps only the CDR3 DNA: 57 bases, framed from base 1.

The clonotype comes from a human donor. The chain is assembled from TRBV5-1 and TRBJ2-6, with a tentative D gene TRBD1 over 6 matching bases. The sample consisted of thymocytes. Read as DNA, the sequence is TGCGCCAGCAGCTTGGTTCGCAGGGGCAAGGGCTCTGGGGCCAACGTCCTGACTTTC. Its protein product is CASSLVRRGKGSGANVLTF.